Listed here is a single TCR beta chain. Its antigen is currently unknown. Profiled with immunoSEQ multiplex PCR; TCRdb holds only in-frame clones, not every one. The repertoire holds around 38,000 clones, around 90% seen once, with roughly 5% in the top ten. These data originate in a study of resident and recirculating memory T cells in vitiligo. Looking at the study overall: Shave-biopsy epidermis from lesional and nonlesional skin was sequenced alongside PBMCs. Genomic DNA was extracted from whole homogenized samples, with no cell sorting. Study-level results: Vitiligo lesions lacked a unique dominant clone, and clonality varied.

Patients had received no treatment within the previous three months. Sequencing input: blood. This TCR was sampled from a male donor with vitiligo.

CDR3 in amino acids: CASSELRGGAGETQYF. As DNA, the CDR3 is TGCGCCAGCAGTGAGCTCCGGGGGGGGGCCGGAGAGACCCAGTACTTC. The chain combines TRBV10-2 with TRBJ2-5; TRBD2 matches 8 bases. CDR1 and CDR2 from the germline V gene are WSHSY and SAAADI. This CDR3 contains 16 residues. The V gene end was trimmed by 2 bases and the J gene end by 4 bases; junction bases not matched to a gene: 9.